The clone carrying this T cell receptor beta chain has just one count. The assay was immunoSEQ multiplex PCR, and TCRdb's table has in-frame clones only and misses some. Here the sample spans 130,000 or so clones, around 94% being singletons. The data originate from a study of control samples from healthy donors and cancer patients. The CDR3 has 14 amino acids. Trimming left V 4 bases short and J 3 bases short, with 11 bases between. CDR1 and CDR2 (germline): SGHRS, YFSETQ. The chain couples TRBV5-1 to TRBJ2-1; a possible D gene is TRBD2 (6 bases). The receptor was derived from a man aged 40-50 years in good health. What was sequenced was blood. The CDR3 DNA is TGCGCCAGCAGCGGCGGGACCCTCTACAATGAGCAGTTCTTC. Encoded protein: CASSGGTLYNEQFF. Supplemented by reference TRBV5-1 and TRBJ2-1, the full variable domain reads KAGVTQTPRYLIKTRGQQVTLSCSPISGHRSVSWYQQTPGQGLQFLFEYFSETQRNKGNFPGRFSGRQFSNSRSEMNVSTLELGDSALYLCASSGGTLYNEQFFGPGTRLTVL.